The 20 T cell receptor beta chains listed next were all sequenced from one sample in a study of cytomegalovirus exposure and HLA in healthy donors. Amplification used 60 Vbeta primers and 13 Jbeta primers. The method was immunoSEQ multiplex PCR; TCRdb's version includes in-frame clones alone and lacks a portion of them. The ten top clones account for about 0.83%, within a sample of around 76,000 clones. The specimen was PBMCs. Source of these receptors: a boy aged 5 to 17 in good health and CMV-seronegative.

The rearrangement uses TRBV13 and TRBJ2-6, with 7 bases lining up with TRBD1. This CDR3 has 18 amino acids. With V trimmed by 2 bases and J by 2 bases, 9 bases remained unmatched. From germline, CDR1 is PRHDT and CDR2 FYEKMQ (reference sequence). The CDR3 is CASSLPGQWIPGANVLTF. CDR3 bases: TGTGCCAGCAGCTTACCGGGACAGTGGATCCCTGGGGCCAACGTCCTGACTTTC.

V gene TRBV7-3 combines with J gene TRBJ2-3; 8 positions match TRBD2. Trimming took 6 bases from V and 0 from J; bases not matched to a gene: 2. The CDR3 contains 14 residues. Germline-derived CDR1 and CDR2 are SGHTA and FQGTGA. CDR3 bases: TGTGCCAGCAGTACTAGCGGCAGCACAGATACGCAGTATTTT. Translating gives CASSTSGSTDTQYF.

The DNA for the CDR3 is TGTGCCATCCAACCCCCCGGCACTAGCGGAGGGGGCGGGGAGCTGTTTTTT. Encoded protein: CAIQPPGTSGGGGELFF. The chain carries TRBV10-3 and TRBJ2-2, with TRBD2 identical over 8 bases. This CDR3 is built from 17 residues. The germline CDR1 and CDR2 sequences are ENHRY and SYGVKD. V lost 8 bases and J lost 7; bases outside the gene matches: 18.

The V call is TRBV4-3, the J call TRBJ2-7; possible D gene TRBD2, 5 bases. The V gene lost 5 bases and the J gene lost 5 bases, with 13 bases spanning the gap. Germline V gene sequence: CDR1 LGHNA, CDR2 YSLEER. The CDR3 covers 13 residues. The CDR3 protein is CASSGRSGDEQYF. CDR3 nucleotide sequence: TGCGCCAGCAGCGGGAGATCTGGGGACGAGCAGTACTTC.

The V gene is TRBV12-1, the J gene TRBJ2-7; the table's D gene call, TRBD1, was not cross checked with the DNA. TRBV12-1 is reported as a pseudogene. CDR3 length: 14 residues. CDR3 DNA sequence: TGTGCCAGCAGCTTTAGGGACAACTCCTACGAGCAGTACTTC. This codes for CASSFRDNSYEQYF.

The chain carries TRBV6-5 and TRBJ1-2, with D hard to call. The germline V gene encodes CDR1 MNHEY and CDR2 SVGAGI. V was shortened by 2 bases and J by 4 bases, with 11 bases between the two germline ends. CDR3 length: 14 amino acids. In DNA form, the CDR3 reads TGTGCCAGCAGTTACGTAGAGACTAGCTATGGCTACACCTTC. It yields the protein CASSYVETSYGYTF.

The CDR3 DNA reads TGTGCCAGCACAGGGCCCTCCTACGAGCAGTACTTC. Translating it yields CASTGPSYEQYF. This rearrangement joins TRBV6-6 to TRBJ2-7, with D maybe TRBD1 (5 bases). There are 12 residues in the CDR3. Deletions cut 7 bases from V and 0 bases from J, with 7 bases between. The V gene's germline CDR1 is MNHNY and CDR2 SVGAGI (reference sequence).

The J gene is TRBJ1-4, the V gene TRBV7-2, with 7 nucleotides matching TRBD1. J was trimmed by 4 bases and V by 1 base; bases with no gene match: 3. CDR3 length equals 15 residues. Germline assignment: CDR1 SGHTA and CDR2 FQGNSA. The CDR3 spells CASSLGDRDNEKLFF. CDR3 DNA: TGTGCCAGCAGCTTAGGGGACAGAGATAATGAAAAACTGTTTTTT.

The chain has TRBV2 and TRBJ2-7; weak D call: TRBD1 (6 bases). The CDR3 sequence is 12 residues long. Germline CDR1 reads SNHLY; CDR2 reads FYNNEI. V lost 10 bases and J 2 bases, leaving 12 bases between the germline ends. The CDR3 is CAIKGGAYEQYF. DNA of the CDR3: TGTGCCATCAAAGGGGGAGCCTACGAGCAGTACTTC.

The CDR3: CASRDINGYTF. DNA for the CDR3: TGTGCCAGCCGGGACATTAATGGCTACACCTTC. V usage is TRBV7-9 and J usage is TRBJ1-2; maybe TRBD1 (6 bases). The CDR3 runs to 11 residues. Germline V gene sequence: CDR1 SEHNR, CDR2 FQNEAQ (reference sequence). V was shortened by 8 bases and J by 6 bases, with 10 bases between the two germline ends. Variable domain in full (rest from reference TRBV7-9 and TRBJ1-2): DTGVSQNPRHKITKRGQNVTFRCDPISEHNRLYWYRQTLGQGPEFLTYFQNEAQLEKSRLLSDRFSAERPKGSFSTLEIQRTEQGDSAMYLCASRDINGYTFGSGTRLTVV.

The chain's CDR3 is CASSRLNEQFF. CDR3 DNA sequence: TGTGCCAGCAGTCGTCTGAATGAGCAGTTCTTC. This sequence joins TRBV6-5 and TRBJ2-1; D gene uncertain. In germline, CDR1 is MNHEY, CDR2 SVGAGI. The CDR3 is 11 residues long. Trimming took off 5 bases at V and 7 bases at J, with 6 bases between the two ends.

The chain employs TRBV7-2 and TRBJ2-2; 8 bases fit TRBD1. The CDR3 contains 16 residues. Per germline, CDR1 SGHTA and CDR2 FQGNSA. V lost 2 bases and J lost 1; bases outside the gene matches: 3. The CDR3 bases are TGTGCCAGCAGCTTAAGGACAGGGATGAACACCGGGGAGCTGTTTTTT. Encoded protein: CASSLRTGMNTGELFF.

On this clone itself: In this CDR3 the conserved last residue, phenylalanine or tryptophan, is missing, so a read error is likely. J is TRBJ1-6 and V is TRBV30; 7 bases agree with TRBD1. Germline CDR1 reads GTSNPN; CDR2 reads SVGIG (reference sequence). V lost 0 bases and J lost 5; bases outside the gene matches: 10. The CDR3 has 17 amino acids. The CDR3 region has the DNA TGTGCCTGGAGTGTTAGGGACAGTTTGCCCCATAATTCACCCCTCCACTCT. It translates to CAWSVRDSLPHNSPLHS.

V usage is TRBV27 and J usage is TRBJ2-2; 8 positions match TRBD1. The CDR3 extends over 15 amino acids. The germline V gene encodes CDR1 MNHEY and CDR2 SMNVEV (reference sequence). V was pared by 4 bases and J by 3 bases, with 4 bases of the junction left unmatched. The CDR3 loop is CASSSGQEHTGELFF. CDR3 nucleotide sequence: TGTGCCAGCAGTTCGGGACAGGAACACACCGGGGAGCTGTTTTTT.

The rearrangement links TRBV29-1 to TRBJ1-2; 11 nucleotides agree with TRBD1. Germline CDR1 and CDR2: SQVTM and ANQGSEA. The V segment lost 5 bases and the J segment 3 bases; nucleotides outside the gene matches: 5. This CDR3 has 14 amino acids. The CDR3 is CSVTRTGGYYGYTF. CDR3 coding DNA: TGCAGCGTTACCCGGACAGGGGGCTACTATGGCTACACCTTC.

The CDR3 DNA sequence: TGTGCCAGCAGCATAGGGGTTGCAGATACGCAGTATTTT. Its translation is CASSIGVADTQYF. The chain employs TRBV5-4 and TRBJ2-3; TRBD1 is a possible D gene (5 bases). V was trimmed by 4 bases and J by 4 bases, leaving 10 bases between them. The CDR3 consists of 13 residues. The germline V gene encodes CDR1 SGHNT and CDR2 YYREEE (reference sequence). Full variable domain (remainder filled in from reference TRBV5-4 and TRBJ2-3): ETGVTQSPTHLIKTRGQQVTLRCSSQSGHNTVSWYQQALGQGPQFIFQYYREEENGRGNFPPRFSGLQFPNYSSELNVNALELDDSALYLCASSIGVADTQYFGPGTRLTVL.

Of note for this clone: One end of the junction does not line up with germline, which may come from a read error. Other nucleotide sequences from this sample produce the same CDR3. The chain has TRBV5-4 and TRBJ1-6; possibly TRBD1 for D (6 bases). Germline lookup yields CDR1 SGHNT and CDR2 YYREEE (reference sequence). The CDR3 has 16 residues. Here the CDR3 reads CASSLRWGQGDSPLHF. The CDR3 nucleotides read TGTGCCAGCAGCCTTCGATGGGGGCAAGGCGATTCACCCCTACACTTT.

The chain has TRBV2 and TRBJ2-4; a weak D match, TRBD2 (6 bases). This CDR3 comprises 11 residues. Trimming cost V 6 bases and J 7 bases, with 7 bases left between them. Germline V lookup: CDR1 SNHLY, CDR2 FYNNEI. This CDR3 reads CASREGNIQYF. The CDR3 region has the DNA TGTGCCAGCAGGGAGGGGAACATTCAGTACTTC.

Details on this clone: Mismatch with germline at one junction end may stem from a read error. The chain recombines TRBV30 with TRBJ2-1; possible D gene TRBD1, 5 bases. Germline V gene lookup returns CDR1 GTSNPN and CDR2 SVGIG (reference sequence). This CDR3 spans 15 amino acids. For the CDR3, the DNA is TGTGCCTGGAGTGTACGGTGGGGCTCCGACAATGAGCAGTTCTTC. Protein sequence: CAWSVRWGSDNEQFF.

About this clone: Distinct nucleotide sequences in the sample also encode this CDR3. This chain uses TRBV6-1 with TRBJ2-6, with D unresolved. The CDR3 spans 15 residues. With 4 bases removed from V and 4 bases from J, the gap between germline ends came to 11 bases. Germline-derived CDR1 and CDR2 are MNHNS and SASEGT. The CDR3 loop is CASSGLTSGANVLTF. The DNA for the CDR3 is TGTGCCAGCAGTGGCCTAACCTCGGGGGCCAACGTCCTGACTTTC.